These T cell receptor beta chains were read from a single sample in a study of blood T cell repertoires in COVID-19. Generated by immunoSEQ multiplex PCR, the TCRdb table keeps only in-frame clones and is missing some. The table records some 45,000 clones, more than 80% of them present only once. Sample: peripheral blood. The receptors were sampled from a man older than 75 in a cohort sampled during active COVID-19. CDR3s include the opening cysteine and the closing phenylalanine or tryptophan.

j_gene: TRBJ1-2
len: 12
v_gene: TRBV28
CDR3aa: CASSLTGSGYTF

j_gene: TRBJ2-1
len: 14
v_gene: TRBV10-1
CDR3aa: CASSPAGAYNEQFF

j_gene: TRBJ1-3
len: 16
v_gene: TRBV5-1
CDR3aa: CASSPEGRRAGNTIYF

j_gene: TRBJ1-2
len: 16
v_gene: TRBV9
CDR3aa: CASSEGGTGGNYGYTF

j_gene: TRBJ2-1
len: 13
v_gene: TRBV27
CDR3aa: CASSPSRNSEQFF

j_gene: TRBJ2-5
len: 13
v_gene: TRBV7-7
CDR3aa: CASSKDRQETQYF

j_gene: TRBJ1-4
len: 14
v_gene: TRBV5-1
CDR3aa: CASSLGQGNEKLFF

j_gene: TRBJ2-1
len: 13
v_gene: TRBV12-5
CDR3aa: CASGSGGGEEQFF

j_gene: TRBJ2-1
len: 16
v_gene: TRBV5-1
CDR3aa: CASSSFGGSTGNEQFF

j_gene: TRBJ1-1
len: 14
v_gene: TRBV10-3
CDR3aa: CAIRGLTVNTEAFF